Below are 8 T cell receptor beta chains sequenced from a single sample in a study of blood T cell repertoires in COVID-19. Sequencing was performed with immunoSEQ multiplex PCR; in TCRdb, only in-frame clones are kept and a portion is missing. The sample contains under 200,000 clones, roughly 88% of which appear only once. Sequencing was performed on peripheral blood. These receptors were obtained from a man aged 18 to 35 with COVID-19, enrolled during active disease.

The rearrangement links TRBV11-2 to TRBJ2-7; possible D gene TRBD2, 5 bases. The V end lost 1 base, the J end lost 4 bases, and 14 bases lay between the germline ends. CDR1 is SGHAT and CDR2 is FQNNGV in the germline V gene. This CDR3 is built from 15 residues. CDR3 bases: TGTGCCAGCAGCTTAGGGCGGACTTTTGGGTACGAGCAGTACTTC. Its protein is CASSLGRTFGYEQYF.

Concerning this clone: The junction differs from germline at one of its ends, possibly a read error. The V call is TRBV5-4, the J call TRBJ2-3; no firm D call. Germline CDR1 is SGHNT and CDR2 is YYREEE (reference sequence). CDR3 size: 16 residues. DNA of the CDR3: TGTGCCTGCAGCCCGCCACCCCCCGCACGGGCAGATACGCAGTATTTT. It specifies CACSPPPPARADTQYF.

The chain is built from TRBV28 and TRBJ1-6; D remains unclear. CDR1 and CDR2 from the germline V gene are MDHEN and SYDVKM. Trimming took 4 bases from V and 0 from J, leaving 16 bases between them. The CDR3 is 18 amino acids. The CDR3 nucleotides are TGTGCCAGCAGTTCACGCCCCGGAGATAGCTCCTATAATTCACCCCTCCACTTT. Translation: CASSSRPGDSSYNSPLHF.

The chain employs TRBV10-3 and TRBJ2-7; 7 bases match TRBD2. The V gene's germline CDR1 is ENHRY and CDR2 SYGVKD. This CDR3 spans 13 amino acids. V was pared by 8 bases and J by 3 bases, with 7 bases of the junction left unmatched. The CDR3 is CAIAGVGDYEQYF. CDR3 DNA: TGTGCCATCGCGGGAGTTGGAGACTACGAGCAGTACTTC.

As for this clone: The same CDR3 arises from other DNA sequences in this sample as well. The J gene is TRBJ2-7, the V gene TRBV5-1, with 8 positions matching TRBD2. Germline-derived CDR1 and CDR2 are SGHRS and YFSETQ. The ends lost 0 bases at V and 0 bases at J; junction bases unmatched: 8. This CDR3 region has 17 residues. CDR3 residues: CASSLELRLAHSYEQYF. In DNA form, the CDR3 reads TGCGCCAGCAGCTTGGAATTACGACTAGCGCACTCCTACGAGCAGTACTTC.

The chain couples TRBV18 to TRBJ2-7; D not resolved. The CDR3 has 15 residues. The ends were cut back, 4 bases at V and 0 bases at J, with 13 bases in the middle. Germline values: CDR1 KGHSH, CDR2 LQKENI. The CDR3 region has the DNA TGTGCCAGCTCACGTCCGGGTCCCCCCTCCTACGAGCAGTACTTC. As protein: CASSRPGPPSYEQYF.

On this clone itself: Mismatch with germline at one junction end may stem from a read error. V usage is TRBV19 and J usage is TRBJ1-4; 9 bases map to TRBD1. Germline V lookup: CDR1 LNHDA, CDR2 SQIVND (reference sequence). The CDR3 extends over 16 amino acids. CDR3 in DNA: TGTGCCAGTAGCCGGACAGGGGTAACTTCTAATGAAAAACTGCTTTTT. Translating gives CASSRTGVTSNEKLLF.

V usage is TRBV4-3 and J usage is TRBJ2-7; D unclear. The V gene's germline CDR1 is LGHNA and CDR2 YSLEER. V gave up 0 bases and J gave up 4 bases, with 7 bases separating them. The CDR3 runs to 13 residues. CDR3 sequence (DNA): TGCGCCAGCAGCCAAGATCTAGGTTACGAGCAGTACTTC. This translates into CASSQDLGYEQYF.